A single sample gave rise to the 14 T cell receptor beta chains below, sequenced in a study of T cell repertoires and HLA-DP antigens. For these receptors, no antigen is known. Sequencing was performed with immunoSEQ multiplex PCR; in TCRdb, only in-frame clones are kept and a portion is missing. The repertoire holds fewer than 95,000 clones, 86% seen once, with about 1.7% in the top ten. The sequenced material came from CD4+ T cells from PBMCs. The source of these receptors is a man in his fifties in good health and CMV-seronegative.

This clone occurred a few times. J is TRBJ1-3 and V is TRBV9; TRBD1 agrees at 8 bases. Trimming cost V 0 bases and J 0 bases; bases outside gene matches: 2. CDR3 size: 16 residues. Per the germline V gene, CDR1 is SGDLS and CDR2 is YYNGEE. The CDR3 sequence: CASSVGTGISGNTIYF. CDR3 nucleotides: TGTGCCAGCAGCGTAGGGACAGGGATCTCTGGAAACACCATATATTTT.

CDR3: CAWGPRGGVGGNSPLHF. The CDR3 region has the DNA TGTGCCTGGGGACCCCGGGGCGGGGTTGGAGGTAATTCACCCCTCCACTTT. The J gene is TRBJ1-6, the V gene TRBV30; a possible D gene is TRBD1 (5 bases). Trimming removed 5 bases at V and 6 bases at J, with 23 bases between. The CDR3 is 17 amino acids. Germline loops: CDR1 GTSNPN, CDR2 SVGIG (reference sequence). Using reference TRBV30 and TRBJ1-6 for the parts outside the CDR3, the full variable domain is SQTIHQWPATLVQPVGSPLSLECTVEGTSNPNLYWYRQAAGRGLQLLFYSVGIGQISSEVPQNLSASRPQDRQFILSSKKLLLSDSGFYLCAWGPRGGVGGNSPLHFGNGTRLTVT.

The chain couples TRBV7-8 to TRBJ2-1; D not resolved. Deletions cut 5 bases from V and 6 bases from J, with 26 bases between. Per germline, CDR1 SGHVS and CDR2 FQNEAQ. This CDR3 is 18 amino acids long. CDR3 region: CASSPRSRVSFLINEQFF. CDR3 sequence (DNA): TGTGCCAGCAGCCCGCGGAGCCGGGTCTCCTTTTTAATCAATGAGCAGTTCTTC.

V and J are TRBV20-1 and TRBJ2-7; possible D gene TRBD2, 6 bases. This CDR3 is built from 11 residues. Trimming removed 3 bases from V and 3 bases from J, with 6 bases in between. Germline V gene sequence: CDR1 DFQATT, CDR2 SNEGSKA (reference sequence). Here the CDR3 DNA reads TGCAGTGCTAGCGGGAGCTACGAGCAGTACTTC. Protein product: CSASGSYEQYF.

The J gene is TRBJ2-1, the V gene TRBV5-1; no clear D. Trimming removed 2 bases from V and 2 bases from J, with 8 bases in between. The CDR3 consists of 14 residues. The germline V gene encodes CDR1 SGHRS and CDR2 YFSETQ. The CDR3 region has the DNA TGCGCCAGCAGCTTTCCGGAAGCCTACAATGAGCAGTTCTTC. Its translation: CASSFPEAYNEQFF.

As DNA, the CDR3 is TGTGCCAGCAGCTTCTCCGGGACAGTTGAAGGGGAGACCCAGTACTTC. Its protein is CASSFSGTVEGETQYF. The V call is TRBV7-8, the J call TRBJ2-5; 7 bases are a match to TRBD1. The germline V gene encodes CDR1 SGHVS and CDR2 FQNEAQ. The CDR3 is 16 amino acids. The trim removed 3 bases at V and 5 bases at J, leaving 12 bases unmatched.

This clone was recorded a few times. The chain is built from TRBV13 and TRBJ1-2, with 7 bases lining up with TRBD1. Germline loops: CDR1 PRHDT, CDR2 FYEKMQ (reference sequence). The V segment lost 3 bases and the J segment 4 bases; nucleotides outside the gene matches: 2. This CDR3 is 13 amino acids long. The CDR3 protein is CASSLGQRYGYTF. The CDR3 DNA sequence: TGTGCCAGCAGCTTGGGACAGCGCTATGGCTACACCTTC.

V usage is TRBV7-2 and J usage is TRBJ2-7, with TRBD1 identical over 9 bases. This CDR3 has 13 amino acids. Germline V gene data show CDR1 as SGHTA and CDR2 as FQGNSA. V shed 5 bases, J shed 7 bases, and the junction held 6 bases outside the gene matches. As DNA, the CDR3 is TGTGCCAGCAGCGGAACAGGGGGCGGTGAGCAGTACTTC. As protein: CASSGTGGGEQYF. The variable domain in full, with the rest retrieved from reference TRBV7-2 and TRBJ2-7, is GAGVSQSPSNKVTEKGKDVELRCDPISGHTALYWYRQSLGQGLEFLIYFQGNSAPDKSGLPSDRFSAERTGGSVSTLTIQRTQQEDSAVYLCASSGTGGGEQYFGPGTRLTVT.

The chain couples TRBV7-3 to TRBJ1-1; D remains ambiguous. The length of the CDR3 is 13 residues. The V end was cut by 5 bases, the J end by 8 bases, with 15 bases between. The germline V gene has CDR1 SGHTA and CDR2 FQGTGA. The CDR3 DNA is TGTGCCAGCAGCAAATTCCCGGGCGGGGAAGCTTTCTTT. Residues: CASSKFPGGEAFF.

The chain couples TRBV28 to TRBJ1-5; 10 bases fit TRBD1. In germline, CDR1 is MDHEN, CDR2 SYDVKM. The CDR3 runs to 14 residues. V was pared by 3 bases and J by 7 bases, with 3 bases of the junction left unmatched. The CDR3 sequence: CASSFRQGAQPQHF. The CDR3 DNA reads as TGTGCCAGCAGTTTTCGACAGGGGGCACAGCCCCAGCATTTT.

The CDR3 spells CASTSQGTVNEQFF. DNA for the CDR3: TGTGCCAGCACGAGCCAGGGAACCGTCAATGAGCAGTTCTTC. The chain combines TRBV28 with TRBJ2-1; the D gene is possibly TRBD1 (5 bases). The CDR3 length is 14 residues. Germline V gene data show CDR1 as MDHEN and CDR2 as SYDVKM. V was pared by 7 bases and J by 6 bases, with 16 bases between.

This chain connects TRBV7-9 to TRBJ1-4; D is uncertain. The CDR3 covers 16 residues. V lost 3 bases, J lost 5 bases, and 16 bases lay in between. The germline gives CDR1 SEHNR, CDR2 FQNEAQ (reference sequence). The CDR3 loop is CASSLPSTALNEKLFF. Written as DNA, the CDR3 is TGTGCCAGCAGCTTGCCCTCGACTGCGCTGAATGAAAAACTGTTTTTT. The variable domain in full, with the rest retrieved from reference TRBV7-9 and TRBJ1-4, is DTGVSQNPRHKITKRGQNVTFRCDPISEHNRLYWYRQTLGQGPEFLTYFQNEAQLEKSRLLSDRFSAERPKGSFSTLEIQRTEQGDSAMYLCASSLPSTALNEKLFFGSGTQLSVL.

The V call is TRBV9, the J call TRBJ2-1; TRBD2 is a possible D gene (6 bases). The CDR3 is made up of 16 amino acids. The germline gives CDR1 SGDLS, CDR2 YYNGEE. Trimming pared 3 bases from V and 8 bases from J, leaving 21 bases between. The CDR3 nucleotides read TGTGCCAGCAGCGCCGACGTGCGGGGTATTTGGGATGAGCAGTTCTTC. Protein product: CASSADVRGIWDEQFF.

The chain carries TRBV29-1 and TRBJ2-6; a possible D gene is TRBD1 (6 bases). The CDR3 is made up of 14 amino acids. V lost 6 bases, J lost 0 bases, and 9 bases lay in between. CDR1 is SQVTM and CDR2 is ANQGSEA in the germline V gene. CDR3 region: CSVNRVSGANVLTF. The CDR3 nucleotides read TGCAGCGTCAACAGGGTCTCTGGGGCCAACGTCCTGACTTTC.